Each of the 16 T cell receptor beta chains below was sequenced from the same sample in a study of blood T cell repertoires in COVID-19. Some clones are missing from TCRdb's copy, which holds only in-frame ones; the method was immunoSEQ multiplex PCR. The sample yields about 39,000 clones, roughly 85% seen once. The sequencing sample was made of peripheral blood. All receptors come from a human donor in a cohort sampled during active COVID-19.

This rearrangement joins TRBV6-2 or TRBV6-3 to TRBJ2-5; TRBD2 matches at 9 bases. Trimming cost V 5 bases and J 5 bases; bases outside gene matches: 12. The CDR3 length is 16 residues. CDR1 is MNHEY and CDR2 is SVGEGT in the germline V gene. The DNA of the CDR3 is TGTGCCAGCAGTCGAGCCGGCGGGAGGGCCGGTGAGACCCAGTACTTC. Translating it yields CASSRAGGRAGETQYF.

V is TRBV5-1 and J is TRBJ1-1, with a possible D match to TRBD1 (6 bases). The CDR3 has 15 amino acids. CDR1 SGHRS and CDR2 YFSETQ come from the germline V gene. The V end lost 4 bases, the J end lost 4 bases, and 17 bases lay between the germline ends. The CDR3 nucleotides read TGCGCCAGCAGCACCTTACAGGGTTTAGGCACTGAAGCTTTCTTT. It translates to CASSTLQGLGTEAFF.

CDR3 residues: CASSQISNQPQHF. In DNA, the CDR3 is TGTGCCAGCAGCCAAATCAGCAATCAGCCCCAGCATTTT. The V and J genes are TRBV12-3 or TRBV12-4 and TRBJ1-5; D unresolved. The CDR3 spans 13 residues. Trimming cost V 6 bases and J 1 base, with 7 bases left between them.

The chain carries TRBV2 and TRBJ2-1; TRBD2 might be the D (5 bases). Per germline, CDR1 SNHLY and CDR2 FYNNEI. The CDR3 sequence is 16 residues long. Trimming removed 5 bases at V and 0 bases at J, with 14 bases between. The CDR3: CASSTRVSSSYNEQFF. CDR3 bases: TGTGCCAGCAGTACGAGGGTTTCGAGCTCCTACAATGAGCAGTTCTTC.

This chain connects TRBV30 to TRBJ2-7, with TRBD2 matching 10 bases. CDR3 length: 13 residues. CDR1 and CDR2 from the germline V gene are GTSNPN and SVGIG (reference sequence). Trimming at V came to 2 bases and at J to 6 bases, leaving 4 bases not matched to a gene. The CDR3 here is CAWSRGLATEQYF. CDR3 bases: TGTGCCTGGAGTAGGGGACTAGCGACCGAGCAGTACTTC. The full variable domain, with the rest looked up from reference TRBV30 and TRBJ2-7, is SQTIHQWPATLVQPVGSPLSLECTVEGTSNPNLYWYRQAAGRGLQLLFYSVGIGQISSEVPQNLSASRPQDRQFILSSKKLLLSDSGFYLCAWSRGLATEQYFGPGTRLTVT.

This chain uses TRBV7-9 with TRBJ2-1; 10 bases align to TRBD2. V lost 3 bases to trimming and J lost 6 bases; unmatched junction nucleotides: 5. Per germline, CDR1 SEHNR and CDR2 FQNEAQ (reference sequence). The CDR3 covers 15 residues. The CDR3 protein is CASSFPSGRINEQFF. Here the CDR3 DNA reads TGTGCCAGCAGCTTCCCTAGCGGGAGAATCAATGAGCAGTTCTTC.

V and J are TRBV6-1 and TRBJ1-2; D call uncertain. Germline CDR1 is MNHNS and CDR2 is SASEGT. V was cut by 3 bases and J by 4 bases, with 12 bases left in between. This CDR3 is built from 14 residues. CDR3 residues: CASSDGYPSYGYTF. CDR3 in DNA: TGTGCCAGCAGTGACGGGTACCCCTCCTATGGCTACACCTTC.

The J gene is TRBJ2-5, the V gene TRBV4-2, with 12 nucleotides matching TRBD2. Germline assignment: CDR1 LGHNA and CDR2 YNFKEQ. The length of the CDR3 is 16 residues. Germline trimming cut 0 bases from V and 2 bases from J; bases unmatched to any gene: 1. For the CDR3, the DNA is TGTGCCAGCAGCCAAGACCTAGCGGGGGGGCAAGAGACCCAGTACTTC. This translates into CASSQDLAGGQETQYF.

The chain is built from TRBV18 and TRBJ2-1, with 12 bases fitting TRBD2. Germline CDR1 is KGHSH and CDR2 is LQKENI. This CDR3 spans 20 amino acids. Losses at the gene ends were 3 bases for V and 0 bases for J; bases not matched to a gene: 12. CDR3 nucleotide sequence: TGTGCCAGCTCACCCCCTATGGCCCTAGCGGGAGGGAGCTCCTACAATGAGCAGTTCTTC. It yields the protein CASSPPMALAGGSSYNEQFF.

The genes are TRBV5-1 and TRBJ2-5; TRBD2 aligns across 9 bases. Trimming took 4 bases from V and 1 from J; bases not matched to a gene: 5. Germline V gene sequence: CDR1 SGHRS, CDR2 YFSETQ. This CDR3 is 15 amino acids long. DNA for the CDR3: TGCGCCAGCAGCCAGATGACTAGCGGCCAAGAGACCCAGTACTTC. Protein sequence: CASSQMTSGQETQYF. The whole variable domain, filled in from reference TRBV5-1 and TRBJ2-5, reads KAGVTQTPRYLIKTRGQQVTLSCSPISGHRSVSWYQQTPGQGLQFLFEYFSETQRNKGNFPGRFSGRQFSNSRSEMNVSTLELGDSALYLCASSQMTSGQETQYFGPGTRLLVL.

This clone was seen a handful of times. V is TRBV29-1 and J is TRBJ1-4; TRBD1 aligns across 11 bases. Germline CDR1 SQVTM, CDR2 ANQGSEA. The CDR3 spans 16 residues. V dropped 3 bases and J dropped 8; count of bases not matched to a gene: 11. CDR3 amino acids: CSVETGQGGSWEKLFF. The CDR3 DNA reads as TGCAGCGTTGAGACGGGACAGGGGGGAAGTTGGGAAAAACTGTTTTTT.

The CDR3 region is CASSHRGDGYTF. The CDR3 DNA reads TGTGCCAGTAGTCACAGGGGCGATGGCTACACCTTC. The J gene is TRBJ1-2, the V gene TRBV19; 7 nucleotides agree with TRBD1. The junction had 3 bases not matched to a gene; V was cut back by 5 bases and J by 6 bases. The CDR3 is 12 amino acids. Germline assignment: CDR1 LNHDA and CDR2 SQIVND (reference sequence).

The V call is TRBV5-1, the J call TRBJ1-1; 8 bases match TRBD1. Germline CDR1 SGHRS, CDR2 YFSETQ. The V and J ends lost 3 bases and 5 bases, in that order; junction bases with no gene match: 9. The CDR3 runs 15 residues. In DNA form, the CDR3 reads TGCGCCAGCAGCTCTTCCGGGACAGGTGGGACTGAAGCTTTCTTT. Encoded protein: CASSSSGTGGTEAFF.

J is TRBJ2-3 and V is TRBV4-1; 9 nucleotides align to TRBD1. The CDR3 totals 17 residues. Germline V CDR1 and CDR2: MGHRA, YSYEKL. Trimming took 1 base from V and 6 from J; bases not matched to a gene: 11. CDR3 sequence (DNA): TGCGCCAGCAGCCAAGTTGGACAGGGGACCATGTTGGATACGCAGTATTTT. It encodes CASSQVGQGTMLDTQYF.

This clone has more than one count but fewer than ten. The J gene is TRBJ1-2, the V gene TRBV7-9; D uncertain. The germline CDR1 and CDR2 sequences are SEHNR and FQNEAQ (reference sequence). V was trimmed by 2 bases and J by 3 bases, leaving 13 bases between them. This CDR3 spans 15 amino acids. As DNA, the CDR3 is TGTGCCAGCAGCTTAAGCGGCCAGATAGACTATGGCTACACCTTC. Protein sequence: CASSLSGQIDYGYTF. Full variable domain (outside the CDR3, taken from reference TRBV7-9 and TRBJ1-2): DTGVSQNPRHKITKRGQNVTFRCDPISEHNRLYWYRQTLGQGPEFLTYFQNEAQLEKSRLLSDRFSAERPKGSFSTLEIQRTEQGDSAMYLCASSLSGQIDYGYTFGSGTRLTVV.

The CDR3 reads CASSLGGEQYF. CDR3 sequence (DNA): TGTGCCAGCAGTTTAGGCGGGGAGCAGTACTTC. The genes are TRBV12-3 or TRBV12-4 and TRBJ2-7; weak D call: TRBD2 (5 bases). This CDR3 contains 11 residues. V lost 1 base and J lost 7, with 5 bases in between.